Described below is a single T cell receptor beta chain sequence and its context. Other nucleotide sequences in the sample specify the same CDR3. Here immunoSEQ multiplex PCR was the method, and the copy in TCRdb shows in-frame clones only, minus some. The profile shows some 2,000,000 clones, around 96% of them singletons. These data belong to a study of shared clonotypes between healthy human individuals. The CDR3 covers 13 residues. V shed 1 base, J shed 2 bases, and the junction held 0 bases outside the gene matches. Germline CDR1 and CDR2: SGHRS and YFSETQ. In the naive CD8 group, cells lacked CD45RO and were positively selected for CCR7, so terminally differentiated effector memory CD45RA+ cells were left out.

V is TRBV5-1 and J is TRBJ2-7, with 7 nucleotides matching TRBD1. The sequenced material came from naive CD8+ T cells sorted from blood. This sequence originates from a man aged 18-30 years in good health. Here the CDR3 DNA reads TGCGCCAGCAGCTTGACAGGGGCCTACGAGCAGTACTTC. Its translation is CASSLTGAYEQYF. Full variable domain (missing parts from reference TRBV5-1 and TRBJ2-7): KAGVTQTPRYLIKTRGQQVTLSCSPISGHRSVSWYQQTPGQGLQFLFEYFSETQRNKGNFPGRFSGRQFSNSRSEMNVSTLELGDSALYLCASSLTGAYEQYFGPGTRLTVT.